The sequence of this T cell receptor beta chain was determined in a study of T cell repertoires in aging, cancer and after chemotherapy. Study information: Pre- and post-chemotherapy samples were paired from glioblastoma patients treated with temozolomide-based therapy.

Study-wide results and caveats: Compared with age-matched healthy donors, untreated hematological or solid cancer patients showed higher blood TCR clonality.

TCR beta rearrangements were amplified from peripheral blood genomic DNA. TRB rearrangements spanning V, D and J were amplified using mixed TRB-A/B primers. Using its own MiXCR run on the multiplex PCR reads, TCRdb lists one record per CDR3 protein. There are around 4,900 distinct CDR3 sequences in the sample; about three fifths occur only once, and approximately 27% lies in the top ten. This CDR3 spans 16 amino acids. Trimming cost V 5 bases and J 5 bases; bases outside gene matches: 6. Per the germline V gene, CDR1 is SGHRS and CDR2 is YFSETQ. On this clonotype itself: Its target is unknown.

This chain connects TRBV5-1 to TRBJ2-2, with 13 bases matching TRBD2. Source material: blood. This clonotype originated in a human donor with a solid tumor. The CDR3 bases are TGCGCCAGCAGACAACCGGGACTAGCGGGGACCGGGGAGCTGTTTTTT. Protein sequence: CASRQPGLAGTGELFF.